Each of the 17 T cell receptor beta chains below was sequenced from the same sample in a study of blood T cell repertoires in COVID-19. Profiling relied on immunoSEQ multiplex PCR, and the TCRdb table lists in-frame clones only, not all of them. The sample holds a few hundred thousand clones, around 91% seen once. Sequencing input: peripheral blood. The receptors originated from a woman between 55 and 75 years old with acute or convalescent COVID-19.

The chain uses TRBV7-9 and TRBJ2-5; D gene uncertain. The germline V gene encodes CDR1 SEHNR and CDR2 FQNEAQ (reference sequence). CDR3 length: 15 residues. V shed 1 base and J shed 2 bases, with 11 bases lying between them. CDR3 nucleotides: TGTGCCAGCAGCTTAGGGGCAGGTTCGCAAGAGACCCAGTACTTC. It codes for CASSLGAGSQETQYF.

The rearrangement uses TRBV20-1 and TRBJ1-6; no definite D call. Germline assignment: CDR1 DFQATT and CDR2 SNEGSKA (reference sequence). The CDR3 sequence is 14 residues long. V lost 3 bases and J lost 7, with 13 bases in between. The CDR3 sequence: CSASAGYQNSPLHF. The CDR3 bases are TGCAGTGCTAGTGCAGGTTATCAGAATTCACCCCTCCACTTT.

This clone was detected only once. CDR3 residues: CASMNLGNQPQHF. The CDR3 nucleotides read TGTGCCAGCATGAACCTAGGCAATCAGCCCCAGCATTTT. The chain couples TRBV28 to TRBJ1-5, with D uncertain. The V end lost 7 bases, the J end lost 2 bases, and 9 bases lay between the germline ends. Per the germline V gene, CDR1 is MDHEN and CDR2 is SYDVKM. CDR3 length: 13 residues.

The rearrangement joins TRBV6-5 to TRBJ1-1; a weak D match, TRBD1 (5 bases). The CDR3 totals 13 residues. The V and J ends lost 6 bases and 4 bases respectively, with 12 bases between them. The germline CDR1 and CDR2 sequences are MNHEY and SVGAGI. CDR3 sequence: CASRPPGGTEAFF. In DNA, the CDR3 is TGTGCCAGCAGACCTCCCGGGGGCACTGAAGCTTTCTTT.

The chain is built from TRBV27 and TRBJ2-3; 8 nucleotides agree with TRBD1. CDR3 length: 17 amino acids. The germline V gene encodes CDR1 MNHEY and CDR2 SMNVEV (reference sequence). Trimming cost V 7 bases and J 3 bases; bases outside gene matches: 15. The CDR3 coding sequence is TGTGCCAGCACCCCTGTCTGGACAGGGTCTCGGACAGATACGCAGTATTTT. This encodes CASTPVWTGSRTDTQYF.

The genes are TRBV27 and TRBJ2-7; D not resolved. Trimming removed 1 base from V and 2 bases from J, with 12 bases in between. CDR1 and CDR2 from the germline V gene are MNHEY and SMNVEV (reference sequence). The CDR3 extends over 15 amino acids. This CDR3 is CASSLFLGRAYEQYF. CDR3 DNA sequence: TGTGCCAGCAGTTTATTCCTAGGCCGGGCCTACGAGCAGTACTTC.

The V and J genes are TRBV19 and TRBJ2-1; weak D call: TRBD2 (6 bases). The CDR3 totals 15 residues. V lost 8 bases, J lost 0 bases, and 14 bases lay in between. CDR1 and CDR2 (germline): LNHDA, SQIVND (reference sequence). The CDR3 protein is CASQPGDSSYNEQFF. The DNA of the CDR3 is TGTGCCAGTCAGCCGGGAGACAGCTCCTACAATGAGCAGTTCTTC.

J is TRBJ1-4 and V is TRBV4-3; no clear D. CDR3 length: 15 amino acids. V lost 1 base, J lost 0 bases, and 6 bases lay in between. Germline V CDR1 and CDR2: LGHNA, YSLEER. CDR3 sequence: CASSQASATNEKLFF. CDR3 in DNA: TGCGCCAGCAGCCAAGCGTCTGCAACTAATGAAAAACTGTTTTTT.

The chain recombines TRBV5-1 with TRBJ1-4, with D possibly matching TRBD1 (6 bases). The CDR3 is 15 residues long. Trimming took off 1 base at V and 3 bases at J, with 10 bases between the two ends. From germline, CDR1 is SGHRS and CDR2 YFSETQ. The CDR3 sequence: CASSLMQGPNEKLFF. The DNA for the CDR3 is TGCGCCAGCAGCTTGATGCAGGGGCCTAATGAAAAACTGTTTTTT.

The chain has TRBV4-1 and TRBJ2-7; D is unclear. The germline V and J ends were trimmed by 2 bases and 2 bases, with 10 bases remaining between them. Germline V CDR1 and CDR2: MGHRA, YSYEKL. The CDR3 contains 14 residues. The DNA of the CDR3 is TGCGCCAGCAGCCAATACGCGATAACCTACGAGCAGTACTTC. This codes for CASSQYAITYEQYF.

V gene TRBV11-2 combines with J gene TRBJ1-1; D ambiguous. The CDR3 is 14 amino acids. The ends were cut back, 3 bases at V and 5 bases at J, with 13 bases in the middle. Germline CDR1 and CDR2: SGHAT and FQNNGV. The CDR3: CASSLARETTEAFF. The CDR3 nucleotides read TGTGCCAGCAGCTTGGCGCGGGAAACAACTGAAGCTTTCTTT.

This clone was recorded only once. V usage is TRBV18 and J usage is TRBJ2-7, with D perhaps matching TRBD1 (5 bases). The CDR3 runs to 13 residues. Germline V gives CDR1 KGHSH, CDR2 LQKENI. V was cut by 4 bases and J by 6 bases, with 13 bases left in between. In DNA, the CDR3 is TGTGCCAGCTCACAGGGGATTGGGCTCGAGCAGTACTTC. Residues: CASSQGIGLEQYF.

The V call is TRBV23-1, the J call TRBJ1-3, with 7 nucleotides matching TRBD1. TRBV23-1 is known as an ORF, though its function is uncertain. V gave up 9 bases and J gave up 4 bases; unmatched junction bases: 3. The CDR3 sequence is 12 residues long. This chain's CDR3 is CASPGQGNTIYF. CDR3 coding DNA: TGCGCCAGTCCGGGACAGGGAAACACCATATATTTT.

The V gene is TRBV27, the J gene TRBJ2-3; 9 bases line up with TRBD2. J was trimmed by 2 bases and V by 6 bases; bases with no gene match: 9. Per the germline V gene, CDR1 is MNHEY and CDR2 is SMNVEV (reference sequence). The CDR3 runs 16 residues. Here the CDR3 reads CASSAGGRLNTDTQYF. In DNA, the CDR3 is TGTGCCAGCAGCGCGGGGGGGAGGTTGAACACAGATACGCAGTATTTT.

This clone came up a few times. The chain uses TRBV19 and TRBJ2-2; D is unresolved. The CDR3 covers 14 residues. V was shortened by 6 bases and J by 4 bases, with 12 bases between the two germline ends. Looked up from germline, CDR1 is LNHDA and CDR2 is SQIVND (reference sequence). CDR3 sequence reads: CASSLGLGTGELFF. For the CDR3, the DNA is TGTGCCAGTAGCCTCGGGTTAGGCACCGGGGAGCTGTTTTTT.

The chain employs TRBV5-4 and TRBJ1-2; the match to TRBD1 covers 7 bases. The V gene's germline CDR1 is SGHNT and CDR2 YYREEE (reference sequence). Trimming at V came to 4 bases and at J to 0 bases, leaving 6 bases not matched to a gene. The CDR3 has 15 residues. CDR3 residues: CASSEQGPANYGYTF. Written as DNA, the CDR3 is TGTGCCAGCAGCGAACAGGGGCCGGCTAACTATGGCTACACCTTC.

The chain combines TRBV3-1 (or the pseudogene TRBV3-2) with TRBJ1-3, with 9 bases matching TRBD1. There are 21 residues in the CDR3. CDR1 and CDR2 (germline): LGHDT, YNNKEL (reference sequence). Unmatched junction bases numbered 23, after V lost 1 base and J lost 7 bases. The CDR3 loop is CASSQGDTRDRAFYFWNTIYF. As DNA, the CDR3 is TGTGCCAGCAGCCAAGGAGATACCCGGGACAGGGCTTTTTATTTCTGGAACACCATATATTTT.